The rows below give T cell receptor beta chains drawn from one sample of a study of blood T cell repertoires in COVID-19. TCRdb keeps only in-frame clones here, not all; method: immunoSEQ multiplex PCR. The sample contains 180,000 or so clones, roughly 79% of which appear only once. Material: peripheral blood. The receptors were gathered from a woman aged 40 to 49 with COVID-19, enrolled during active disease. Each CDR3 is given with its conserved first and last residue. D genes are given only for firm matches. Size values are once, few and many counts, or a class for expanded clones, and some rows have none.

CDR3: CASSLRAAYNEQFF; DNA: TGTGCCAGCAGCCTGCGGGCAGCCTACAATGAGCAGTTCTTC; size: -; V: TRBV3-1/TRBV3-2; D: -; J: TRBJ2-1
CDR3: CASSQVRVGGYTF; DNA: TGTGCCAGCAGCCAAGTGAGGGTGGGCGGCTACACCTTC; size: few; V: TRBV14; D: -; J: TRBJ1-2
CDR3: CASSSEAGTDNSPLHF; DNA: TGCGCCAGCAGCAGTGAAGCCGGGACAGATAATTCACCCCTCCACTTT; size: -; V: TRBV5-1; D: TRBD1; J: TRBJ1-6
CDR3: CASSSHRGDLANEKLFF; DNA: TGTGCCAGCAGCTCGCACAGGGGGGACCTCGCTAATGAAAAACTGTTTTTT; size: -; V: TRBV5-8; D: TRBD1; J: TRBJ1-4
CDR3: CASSEFGLAGLNTGELFF; DNA: TGTGCCAGCAGTGAGTTCGGACTAGCGGGGCTGAACACCGGGGAGCTGTTTTTT; size: once; V: TRBV2; D: TRBD2; J: TRBJ2-2
CDR3: CASSQGTGKVLTEAFF; DNA: TGCGCCAGCAGCCAGGGGACAGGGAAGGTTTTAACTGAAGCTTTCTTT; size: -; V: TRBV4-1; D: TRBD1; J: TRBJ1-1
CDR3: CASSSSTRRSTDTQYF; DNA: TGTGCCAGCAGTTCATCGACACGAAGAAGCACAGATACGCAGTATTTT; size: -; V: TRBV6-5; D: -; J: TRBJ2-3
CDR3: CASSTGTRQFF; DNA: TGTGCCAGCAGCACCGGGACTAGGCAGTTCTTC; size: -; V: TRBV11-2; D: TRBD2; J: TRBJ2-1
CDR3: CASSARTGNTDTQYF; DNA: TGTGCCAGCAGCGCCCGGACAGGGAACACAGATACGCAGTATTTT; size: once; V: TRBV11-2; D: TRBD1; J: TRBJ2-3
CDR3: CASSPPDRGPDGYTF; DNA: TGTGCCAGCTCACCACCCGACAGGGGGCCTGATGGCTACACCTTC; size: -; V: TRBV18; D: TRBD1; J: TRBJ1-2
CDR3: CASSLGYRQGVPEAFF; DNA: TGTGCCAGCAGCTTGGGGTACCGACAGGGAGTCCCTGAAGCTTTCTTT; size: few; V: TRBV5-4; D: TRBD1; J: TRBJ1-1
CDR3: CASSTGVGVLYGYTF; DNA: TGTGCCAGCAGCACAGGGGTTGGAGTCCTCTATGGCTACACCTTC; size: -; V: TRBV11-2; D: TRBD1; J: TRBJ1-2
CDR3: CASTVSNQPQHF; DNA: TGTGCCAGCACAGTTAGCAATCAGCCCCAGCATTTT; size: once; V: TRBV6-5; D: -; J: TRBJ1-5
CDR3: CASSVRQGMDSPLHF; DNA: TGTGCCAGCAGCGTACGACAGGGTATGGATTCACCCCTCCACTTT; size: -; V: TRBV9; D: TRBD1; J: TRBJ1-6
CDR3: CASTPGGAPGELFF; DNA: TGTGCCAGCACCCCAGGCGGGGCCCCCGGGGAGCTGTTTTTT; size: -; V: TRBV9; D: -; J: TRBJ2-2
CDR3: CASSQGNSDSYEQYF; DNA: TGCGCCAGCAGCCAAGGAAACTCCGACTCCTACGAGCAGTACTTC; size: -; V: TRBV4-1; D: -; J: TRBJ2-7
CDR3: CASAMGARDPQHF; DNA: TGTGCCAGTGCAATGGGGGCCCGCGATCCCCAGCATTTT; size: once; V: TRBV19; D: -; J: TRBJ1-5
CDR3: CASRDFTDTQYF; DNA: TGTGCCAGCCGGGACTTCACAGATACGCAGTATTTT; size: -; V: TRBV25-1; D: -; J: TRBJ2-3
CDR3: CASSIDEEGAGNSPLHF; DNA: TGTGCCAGTAGTATAGATGAGGAGGGGGCCGGTAATTCACCCCTCCACTTT; size: -; V: TRBV19; D: TRBD1; J: TRBJ1-6
CDR3: CASSQVLAGLPDTQYF; DNA: TGCGCCAGCAGCCAAGTCCTAGCGGGACTCCCGGATACGCAGTATTTT; size: -; V: TRBV4-1; D: TRBD2; J: TRBJ2-3
CDR3: CASSLASGGAREQFF; DNA: TGTGCCAGCAGCTTGGCTAGCGGGGGGGCTCGTGAGCAGTTCTTC; size: -; V: TRBV5-4; D: TRBD2; J: TRBJ2-1
CDR3: CASSLGGIGSPLHF; DNA: TGTGCCAGCAGCTTAGGAGGGATCGGTTCACCCCTCCACTTT; size: few; V: TRBV7-9; D: -; J: TRBJ1-6
CDR3: CASSELRDPSYEQYF; DNA: TGTGCCAGCAGTGAATTGCGGGATCCCTCCTACGAGCAGTACTTC; size: -; V: TRBV2; D: -; J: TRBJ2-7
CDR3: CASRPLGGWNEQFF; DNA: TGTGCCAGCAGGCCCTTGGGGGGGTGGAATGAGCAGTTCTTC; size: -; V: TRBV27; D: TRBD2; J: TRBJ2-1
CDR3: CASSKDSQETQYF; DNA: TGTGCCAGCAGTAAGGACAGCCAAGAGACCCAGTACTTC; size: few; V: TRBV2; D: -; J: TRBJ2-5
CDR3: CASTRAGMNTEAFF; DNA: TGTGCCAGCACGCGGGCTGGGATGAACACTGAAGCTTTCTTT; size: once; V: TRBV28; D: -; J: TRBJ1-1
CDR3: CASHSRGELFF; DNA: TGTGCCAGCCATAGCCGCGGAGAGCTGTTTTTT; size: few; V: TRBV2; D: -; J: TRBJ2-2
CDR3: CASRKQGAGNEQFF; DNA: TGTGCCAGCAGAAAACAGGGGGCTGGCAATGAGCAGTTCTTC; size: -; V: TRBV7-9; D: TRBD1; J: TRBJ2-1
CDR3: CASSFGSSYEQYF; DNA: TGTGCCAGCAGCTTCGGGAGTTCGTACGAGCAGTACTTC; size: -; V: TRBV7-2; D: -; J: TRBJ2-7
CDR3: CASSLQGLAGELFF; DNA: TGTGCCAGCAGCTTACAGGGACTAGCGGGGGAGCTGTTTTTT; size: -; V: TRBV7-9; D: TRBD2; J: TRBJ2-2
CDR3: CASSTGLAGAGEQFF; DNA: TGTGCCAGCAGCACGGGACTAGCGGGGGCCGGGGAGCAGTTCTTC; size: -; V: TRBV11-3; D: TRBD2; J: TRBJ2-1
CDR3: CASSHINGRGKYNEQFF; DNA: TGCGCCAGCAGCCACATAAATGGTAGGGGTAAATACAATGAGCAGTTCTTC; size: -; V: TRBV4-1; D: -; J: TRBJ2-1
CDR3: CATSEGAPNTGELFF; DNA: TGTGCCACCAGTGAAGGGGCCCCTAACACCGGGGAGCTGTTTTTT; size: -; V: TRBV24-1; D: -; J: TRBJ2-2
CDR3: CASSPQVGGALNTEAFF; DNA: TGTGCCAGCAGCCCCCAAGTGGGAGGGGCCCTGAACACTGAAGCTTTCTTT; size: -; V: TRBV9; D: -; J: TRBJ1-1
CDR3: CASSLGLARGSGNTIYF; DNA: TGTGCCAGCAGCTTAGGTCTTGCCAGGGGCTCTGGAAACACCATATATTTT; size: -; V: TRBV7-9; D: -; J: TRBJ1-3
CDR3: CASSTSGVVGTQYF; DNA: TGTGCCAGCAGTACTAGCGGGGTCGTGGGGACCCAGTACTTC; size: -; V: TRBV28; D: TRBD2; J: TRBJ2-5
CDR3: CASSPQANEKLFF; DNA: TGTGCCAGCTCACCGCAGGCGAATGAAAAACTGTTTTTT; size: -; V: TRBV18; D: -; J: TRBJ1-4
CDR3: CASSVVGAGANVLTF; DNA: TGTGCCAGCAGCGTAGTGGGAGCCGGGGCCAACGTCCTGACTTTC; size: -; V: TRBV9; D: -; J: TRBJ2-6
CDR3: CASNTRTGKGVSNQPQHF; DNA: TGTGCCAGCAACACGCGGACAGGGAAAGGTGTTAGCAATCAGCCCCAGCATTTT; size: few; V: TRBV21-1; D: -; J: TRBJ1-5
CDR3: CASSLDRQHGYTF; DNA: TGTGCCAGCAGCTTGGACAGGCAGCATGGCTACACCTTC; size: -; V: TRBV5-4; D: -; J: TRBJ1-2
CDR3: CASSYSGNTEAFF; DNA: TGTGCCAGCAGTTACTCTGGGAACACTGAAGCTTTCTTT; size: -; V: TRBV25-1; D: -; J: TRBJ1-1
CDR3: CASSPRELANYGYTF; DNA: TGTGCCAGCAGTCCGAGGGAGCTAGCTAACTATGGCTACACCTTC; size: -; V: TRBV5-6; D: -; J: TRBJ1-2
CDR3: CASSQVQDTQYF; DNA: TGTGCCAGCAGCCAAGTTCAAGATACGCAGTATTTT; size: -; V: TRBV14; D: -; J: TRBJ2-3
CDR3: CSGRLTDTQYF; DNA: TGCAGCGGGCGGCTCACAGATACGCAGTATTTT; size: -; V: TRBV29-1; D: -; J: TRBJ2-3
CDR3: CASSMGRWVRGNIQYF; DNA: TGTGCCAGTAGTATGGGGCGGTGGGTCAGGGGGAACATTCAGTACTTC; size: -; V: TRBV19; D: TRBD1; J: TRBJ2-4